This TCR beta chain derives from a study of tumor and adjacent non-tumor tissue in lung cancer. This clonotype has just a few counts. The library came from three nested PCR rounds adapted from ARM-PCR protocols. TCRdb called the multiplex PCR reads again in MiXCR, with one record for every CDR3 protein. The sample records 69,000 or so distinct CDR3 sequences, 73% being singletons. With 5 bases removed from V and 0 bases from J, the gap between germline ends came to 17 bases. Germline loops: CDR1 SGHVS, CDR2 FQNEAQ. CDR3 length equals 16 residues. This sample's RNA came from whole unsorted tissue. This clonotype was obtained from a man aged 55 to 70 with non-small cell lung cancer. The V and J genes are TRBV7-8 and TRBJ2-7; D remains ambiguous. The sequenced sample was lung tumor tissue. Written as DNA, the CDR3 is TGTGCCAGCAGCATAGATGGGCTCGGTAGCTCCTACGAGCAGTACTTC. This codes for CASSIDGLGSSYEQYF.